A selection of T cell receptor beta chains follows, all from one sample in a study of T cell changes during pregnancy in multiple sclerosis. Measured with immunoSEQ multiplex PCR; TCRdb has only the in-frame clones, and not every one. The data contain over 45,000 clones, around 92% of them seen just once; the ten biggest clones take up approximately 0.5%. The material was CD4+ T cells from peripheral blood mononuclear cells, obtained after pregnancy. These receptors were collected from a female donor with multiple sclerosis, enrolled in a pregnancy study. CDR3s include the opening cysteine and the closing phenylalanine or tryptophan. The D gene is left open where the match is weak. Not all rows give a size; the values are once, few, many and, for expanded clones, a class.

cdr3_nt: TGTGCCAGCAGCTTTCGTCTAGCGACGAACAATGAGCAGTTCTTC
cdr3_aa: CASSFRLATNNEQFF
d_call: -
v_call: TRBV5-4
j_call: TRBJ2-1
clone_size: once

cdr3_nt: TGTGCCACCACCTCCGGGACTAGCGGATACAATGAGCAGTTCTTC
cdr3_aa: CATTSGTSGYNEQFF
d_call: TRBD2
v_call: TRBV30
j_call: TRBJ2-1
clone_size: -

cdr3_nt: TGTGCCAGCAGCTTATCTCTAGATCGAAATGAGCAGTTCTTC
cdr3_aa: CASSLSLDRNEQFF
d_call: -
v_call: TRBV7-2
j_call: TRBJ2-1
clone_size: -

cdr3_nt: TGTGCCAGCAGCATGAACAGGGCCCTCACCTACAATGAGCAGTTCTTC
cdr3_aa: CASSMNRALTYNEQFF
d_call: -
v_call: TRBV7-2
j_call: TRBJ2-1
clone_size: -

cdr3_nt: TGTGCCAGCAGCTTAAGGATTAGCGGGTTAACTAGCACAGATACGCAGTATTTT
cdr3_aa: CASSLRISGLTSTDTQYF
d_call: TRBD2
v_call: TRBV7-2
j_call: TRBJ2-3
clone_size: -

cdr3_nt: TGTGCCAGCAGCTTAGGCGAGCGGGACTCCTACGAGCAGTACTTC
cdr3_aa: CASSLGERDSYEQYF
d_call: TRBD2
v_call: TRBV7-9
j_call: TRBJ2-7
clone_size: -

cdr3_nt: TGTGCCAGCAGCGCGCGGGAGAAGTCCTACAATGAGCAGTTCTTC
cdr3_aa: CASSAREKSYNEQFF
d_call: TRBD2
v_call: TRBV9
j_call: TRBJ2-1
clone_size: few

cdr3_nt: TGTGCCAGCAGCAGGGAGGTGGGGAATACTGAAGCTTTCTTT
cdr3_aa: CASSREVGNTEAFF
d_call: -
v_call: TRBV6-1
j_call: TRBJ1-1
clone_size: few

cdr3_nt: TGTGCCAGCAGCTTAGTGGCTAGCGGGATCGAGCAGTTCTTC
cdr3_aa: CASSLVASGIEQFF
d_call: TRBD2
v_call: TRBV13
j_call: TRBJ2-1
clone_size: -

cdr3_nt: TGTGCCAGCAGCTTGGTACCGGGACAGGGAAACGAGCAGTACTTC
cdr3_aa: CASSLVPGQGNEQYF
d_call: TRBD1
v_call: TRBV5-6
j_call: TRBJ2-7
clone_size: -

cdr3_nt: TGTGCCAGTACTGACGGTTCAGGATTGTACTACAATGAGCAGTTCTTC
cdr3_aa: CASTDGSGLYYNEQFF
d_call: -
v_call: TRBV19
j_call: TRBJ2-1
clone_size: -

cdr3_nt: TGTGCCAGCAGCTTAGTATTGGGGGGAACCGAAGCTTTCTTT
cdr3_aa: CASSLVLGGTEAFF
d_call: -
v_call: TRBV11-2
j_call: TRBJ1-1
clone_size: few

cdr3_nt: TGTGCCAGTAGTTCGGGACTAGCGGGGCAAGAGACCCAGTACTTC
cdr3_aa: CASSSGLAGQETQYF
d_call: TRBD2
v_call: TRBV19
j_call: TRBJ2-5
clone_size: -

cdr3_nt: TGTGCCAGCAGCCTAACCGAAAATCAGCCCCAGCATTTT
cdr3_aa: CASSLTENQPQHF
d_call: -
v_call: TRBV2
j_call: TRBJ1-5
clone_size: -

cdr3_nt: TGTGCCAGCAGCAAAACCTCAGGGAGGGGAGAAGCTTTCTTT
cdr3_aa: CASSKTSGRGEAFF
d_call: -
v_call: TRBV28
j_call: TRBJ1-1
clone_size: -

cdr3_nt: TGTGCCAGCAGTGCCTACAGCTACGAGCAGTACTTC
cdr3_aa: CASSAYSYEQYF
d_call: -
v_call: TRBV6-1
j_call: TRBJ2-7
clone_size: -

cdr3_nt: TGTGCCAGCAGCCTACGGCAGGGGGCTGCCTATGGCTACACCTTC
cdr3_aa: CASSLRQGAAYGYTF
d_call: TRBD1
v_call: TRBV11-3
j_call: TRBJ1-2
clone_size: -

cdr3_nt: TGTGCCAGTAGCAGAACAGGGGTAAACACTGAAGCTTTCTTT
cdr3_aa: CASSRTGVNTEAFF
d_call: TRBD1
v_call: TRBV19
j_call: TRBJ1-1
clone_size: -

cdr3_nt: TGTGCCAGCACCACACGGGGGCCCCAGCATTTT
cdr3_aa: CASTTRGPQHF
d_call: -
v_call: TRBV28
j_call: TRBJ1-5
clone_size: -

cdr3_nt: TGTGCCAGCAGCTTAGGGACAGGGCCCTCCTACGAGCAGTACTTC
cdr3_aa: CASSLGTGPSYEQYF
d_call: TRBD1
v_call: TRBV5-5
j_call: TRBJ2-7
clone_size: -

cdr3_nt: TGCGCCAGCAGCGAGACGGGGGAAAAACTGTTTTTT
cdr3_aa: CASSETGEKLFF
d_call: -
v_call: TRBV5-1
j_call: TRBJ1-4
clone_size: -

cdr3_nt: TGTGCCAGCAGGGGCAGGGTTAACTATGGCTACACCTTC
cdr3_aa: CASRGRVNYGYTF
d_call: -
v_call: TRBV2
j_call: TRBJ1-2
clone_size: -

cdr3_nt: TGTGCCAGCATCCTGAGACAGGAGAATCAGCCCCAGCATTTT
cdr3_aa: CASILRQENQPQHF
d_call: -
v_call: TRBV5-4
j_call: TRBJ1-5
clone_size: -

cdr3_nt: TGTGCCAGCATCTCGGACAGGGTACGTGGCTACACCTTC
cdr3_aa: CASISDRVRGYTF
d_call: TRBD1
v_call: TRBV2
j_call: TRBJ1-2
clone_size: -

cdr3_nt: -
cdr3_aa: CASSSSTGRTEAFF
d_call: -
v_call: TRBV6-1
j_call: TRBJ1-1
clone_size: -

cdr3_nt: TGTGCCTGGAGTACCTACGGGACAGGTCTTGCTGAAGCTTTCTTT
cdr3_aa: CAWSTYGTGLAEAFF
d_call: TRBD1
v_call: TRBV30
j_call: TRBJ1-1
clone_size: -

cdr3_nt: TGTGCCAGTAGTATTATGGTGGGACAGGGGACCGGGGAGCTGTTTTTT
cdr3_aa: CASSIMVGQGTGELFF
d_call: TRBD1
v_call: TRBV19
j_call: TRBJ2-2
clone_size: -

cdr3_nt: TGTGCCAGCTCCGTTGGGGGCGCGAACACCGGGGAGCTGTTTTTT
cdr3_aa: CASSVGGANTGELFF
d_call: -
v_call: TRBV18
j_call: TRBJ2-2
clone_size: -

cdr3_nt: TGTGCCAGCAGCTTGCATCAGGGAGAGACCCAGTACTTC
cdr3_aa: CASSLHQGETQYF
d_call: -
v_call: TRBV11-2
j_call: TRBJ2-5
clone_size: -

cdr3_nt: TGTGCCAGCACCCATGAAGGGGGCTCGAGCAATCAGCCCCAGCATTTT
cdr3_aa: CASTHEGGSSNQPQHF
d_call: TRBD1
v_call: TRBV28
j_call: TRBJ1-5
clone_size: once

cdr3_nt: TGTGCCAGCAGCTTAGTGGCAGGGACTGTGAACACTGAAGCTTTCTTT
cdr3_aa: CASSLVAGTVNTEAFF
d_call: -
v_call: TRBV7-8
j_call: TRBJ1-1
clone_size: -

cdr3_nt: TGTGCCAGCAGTTTACGGGTAGGACAGGGGGGTACCTACGAGCAGTACTTC
cdr3_aa: CASSLRVGQGGTYEQYF
d_call: TRBD1
v_call: TRBV27
j_call: TRBJ2-7
clone_size: -

cdr3_nt: TGTGCCAGCTCAGGGGGGGCCGGCCAGCCCCAGCATTTT
cdr3_aa: CASSGGAGQPQHF
d_call: -
v_call: TRBV18
j_call: TRBJ1-5
clone_size: -

cdr3_nt: TGTGCCAGCAGTGAAAGGGGGGGGACAGGAGGCTTTGAGCAGTTCTTC
cdr3_aa: CASSERGGTGGFEQFF
d_call: -
v_call: TRBV2
j_call: TRBJ2-1
clone_size: -

cdr3_nt: TGTGCCATCAGGGACAGGGAGGATCAGCCCCAGCATTTT
cdr3_aa: CAIRDREDQPQHF
d_call: TRBD1
v_call: TRBV10-3
j_call: TRBJ1-5
clone_size: -

cdr3_nt: TGTGCCACCAAGGACAGGGGGCGTTCCTACAATGAGCAGTTCTTC
cdr3_aa: CATKDRGRSYNEQFF
d_call: TRBD1
v_call: TRBV19
j_call: TRBJ2-1
clone_size: -

cdr3_nt: TGTGCCAGCAGCTCTTGGACTAGCGGCACAGATACGCAGTATTTT
cdr3_aa: CASSSWTSGTDTQYF
d_call: TRBD2
v_call: TRBV7-2
j_call: TRBJ2-3
clone_size: -

cdr3_nt: TGTGCCAGCAGTGAGCTCAGGGTAGGACAGCCCCAGCATTTT
cdr3_aa: CASSELRVGQPQHF
d_call: -
v_call: TRBV2
j_call: TRBJ1-5
clone_size: -

cdr3_nt: TGTGCCAGCAGTAGTGCGGATTACAATGAGCAGTTCTTC
cdr3_aa: CASSSADYNEQFF
d_call: -
v_call: TRBV14
j_call: TRBJ2-1
clone_size: -

cdr3_nt: TGTGCCAGCAGTTTCAGGGGGAAGACCCAGTACTTC
cdr3_aa: CASSFRGKTQYF
d_call: TRBD1
v_call: TRBV28
j_call: TRBJ2-5
clone_size: -

cdr3_nt: TGTGCCACCAGCAGACAACTAGCGGGAGTTTACGAGCAGTACTTC
cdr3_aa: CATSRQLAGVYEQYF
d_call: TRBD2
v_call: TRBV15
j_call: TRBJ2-7
clone_size: -

cdr3_nt: TGTGCCAGCAGCCGGACAGGGGATTTCTACGAGCAGTACTTC
cdr3_aa: CASSRTGDFYEQYF
d_call: TRBD1
v_call: TRBV4-2
j_call: TRBJ2-7
clone_size: -

cdr3_nt: TGTGCCAGCAGCCCGGGGCTAGCGGGGGGCTTAGGGATGTTCTTC
cdr3_aa: CASSPGLAGGLGMFF
d_call: TRBD2
v_call: TRBV6-1
j_call: TRBJ2-1
clone_size: once

cdr3_nt: TGTGCCACCAGTCCCGGGACAGGGGGTCGGACTGAAGCTTTCTTT
cdr3_aa: CATSPGTGGRTEAFF
d_call: TRBD1
v_call: TRBV15
j_call: TRBJ1-1
clone_size: -

cdr3_nt: TGTGCCAGCAGTGAATTTTTGCTAGCGGGAGGAGGAGGGCAGTTCTTC
cdr3_aa: CASSEFLLAGGGGQFF
d_call: TRBD2
v_call: TRBV2
j_call: TRBJ2-1
clone_size: -

cdr3_nt: TGTGCCAGCAATGGGTGGGGGGGCCGGTTTGAGCAGTTCTTC
cdr3_aa: CASNGWGGRFEQFF
d_call: -
v_call: TRBV28
j_call: TRBJ2-1
clone_size: -

cdr3_nt: TGTGCCAGCAGTGTCGCTAGCGGGAGGGCCTTTGAGCAGTTCTTC
cdr3_aa: CASSVASGRAFEQFF
d_call: TRBD2
v_call: TRBV25-1
j_call: TRBJ2-1
clone_size: -

cdr3_nt: TGTGCCAGCAGTTACAGGGTAGTCACTGAAGCTTTCTTT
cdr3_aa: CASSYRVVTEAFF
d_call: -
v_call: TRBV28
j_call: TRBJ1-1
clone_size: -

cdr3_nt: TGTGCCAGCAGTCCCGCGGGACAGACCTACGAGCAGTACTTC
cdr3_aa: CASSPAGQTYEQYF
d_call: -
v_call: TRBV28
j_call: TRBJ2-7
clone_size: -

cdr3_nt: TGTGCCAGCGGGAGAATAGCGAGCTCCTACAATGAGCAGTTCTTC
cdr3_aa: CASGRIASSYNEQFF
d_call: -
v_call: TRBV9
j_call: TRBJ2-1
clone_size: -

cdr3_nt: TGTGCCAGCGGGGACAGGGTCACCGGGGAGCTGTTTTTT
cdr3_aa: CASGDRVTGELFF
d_call: TRBD1
v_call: TRBV27
j_call: TRBJ2-2
clone_size: -

cdr3_nt: TGCGCCAGCAGCCTGGGAACTGGACAGGGAGGGGAGACCCAGTACTTC
cdr3_aa: CASSLGTGQGGETQYF
d_call: -
v_call: TRBV5-1
j_call: TRBJ2-5
clone_size: -